The 13 T cell receptor beta chains reported below all come from one sample, sequenced in a study of shared clonotypes between healthy human individuals. The data were produced by immunoSEQ multiplex PCR, yet TCRdb's version contains in-frame clones alone and is incomplete. The sample carries about 480,000 clones, 60% to 80% recorded once. The sequencing sample was made of PBMCs. The receptor source for this set is a woman aged 40 to 55 in good health. Some clones in this sample may be carry-over from other donors' samples.

V usage is TRBV11-3 and J usage is TRBJ2-3; TRBD2 agrees at 16 bases. The junction had 3 bases not matched to a gene; V was cut back by 5 bases and J by 4 bases. There are 16 residues in the CDR3. CDR1 and CDR2 (germline): SGHNT, YENEEA. The CDR3, as DNA: TGTGCCAGCAGCCCCGGGACTAGCGGGAGGGCAGATACGCAGTATTTT. This gives the protein CASSPGTSGRADTQYF. Complete variable domain (other parts from reference TRBV11-3 and TRBJ2-3): EAGVVQSPRYKIIEKKQPVAFWCNPISGHNTLYWYLQNLGQGPELLIRYENEEAVDDSQLPKDRFSAERLKGVDSTLKIQPAELGDSAVYLCASSPGTSGRADTQYFGPGTRLTVL.

This clone was found once. V is TRBV7-6 and J is TRBJ2-1; D is unclear. The ends were cut back, 5 bases at V and 3 bases at J, with 14 bases in the middle. This CDR3 is 15 amino acids long. CDR1 and CDR2 from the germline V gene are SGHVS and FNYEAQ. The CDR3 protein is CASSQRVTNYNEQFF. DNA of the CDR3: TGTGCCAGCAGCCAACGGGTTACTAACTACAATGAGCAGTTCTTC.

Only one count was recorded for this clone. The V gene is TRBV18, the J gene TRBJ2-7; D might be TRBD1 (6 bases). The CDR3 length is 15 residues. V was clipped by 4 bases and J by 1 base, with 14 bases between them. From germline, CDR1 is KGHSH and CDR2 LQKENI. The DNA for the CDR3 is TGTGCCAGCTCACAAACAGGGTTGAATTCCTACGAGCAGTACTTC. Its translation is CASSQTGLNSYEQYF.

The rearrangement joins TRBV9 to TRBJ2-2; D is ambiguous. V lost 5 bases, J lost 2 bases, and 10 bases lay in between. The V gene's germline CDR1 is SGDLS and CDR2 YYNGEE. This CDR3 has 14 residues. CDR3 DNA sequence: TGTGCCAGCAGTAAACTAACAAACACCGGGGAGCTGTTTTTT. Protein: CASSKLTNTGELFF. The whole variable domain, filled in from reference TRBV9 and TRBJ2-2, reads DSGVTQTPKHLITATGQRVTLRCSPRSGDLSVYWYQQSLDQGLQFLIQYYNGEERAKGNILERFSAQQFPDLHSELNLSSLELGDSALYFCASSKLTNTGELFFGEGSRLTVL.

The CDR3 bases are TGTGCCAGCAGTGACTGGGGCAGGGGGATCTCCTACGAGCAGTACTTC. Protein: CASSDWGRGISYEQYF. The V gene is TRBV28, the J gene TRBJ2-7; TRBD1 agrees at 7 bases. The CDR3 runs to 16 residues. J lost 0 bases, V lost 5 bases, and 10 bases had no gene match. Germline V lookup: CDR1 MDHEN, CDR2 SYDVKM.

Details on this clone: Other DNA sequences from this sample encode an identical CDR3 as well. The genes are TRBV5-1 and TRBJ1-1; D might be TRBD1 (5 bases). Between the trimmed V and J ends, which lost 0 bases and 1 base, there was a span of 7 bases. Germline V gene data show CDR1 as SGHRS and CDR2 as YFSETQ. This CDR3 comprises 14 residues. Here the CDR3 reads CASSLVGGNTEAFF. The CDR3, as DNA: TGCGCCAGCAGCTTGGTTGGGGGGAACACTGAAGCTTTCTTT.

The chain links TRBV6-6 to TRBJ2-2; 12 bases are a match to TRBD2. The CDR3 has 15 amino acids. J was trimmed by 7 bases and V by 8 bases; bases with no gene match: 8. CDR1 is MNHNY, CDR2 SVGAGI, per germline (reference sequence). In DNA form, the CDR3 reads TGTGCCAGCCGAAGACTAGCGGGAGAAATCGGGGAGCTGTTTTTT. As protein: CASRRLAGEIGELFF.

The rearrangement links TRBV18 to TRBJ1-2; no clear D. Trimming took off 0 bases at V and 4 bases at J, with 3 bases between the two ends. This CDR3 is built from 12 residues. Germline values: CDR1 KGHSH, CDR2 LQKENI. In DNA form, the CDR3 reads TGTGCCAGCTCACCACCGTCCTATGGCTACACCTTC. Residues: CASSPPSYGYTF.

The V and J genes are TRBV7-9 and TRBJ2-5; 10 nucleotides align to TRBD2. The trim removed 3 bases at V and 5 bases at J, leaving 9 bases unmatched. The germline CDR1 and CDR2 sequences are SEHNR and FQNEAQ (reference sequence). The CDR3 covers 16 residues. In nucleotides, the CDR3 is TGTGCCAGCAGCTTTAGGGTAGCGGGAGGTTTGGAGACCCAGTACTTC. It specifies CASSFRVAGGLETQYF.

This chain connects TRBV6-5 to TRBJ2-1; either TRBD1 or TRBD2 may fit D (5 bases each). CDR1 MNHEY and CDR2 SVGAGI come from the germline V gene. V was shortened by 6 bases and J by 3 bases, with 15 bases between the two germline ends. This CDR3 is built from 15 residues. This CDR3 is CASSPSGRDYNEQFF. CDR3 nucleotides: TGTGCCAGCAGCCCGTCGGGGCGCGACTACAATGAGCAGTTCTTC.

The chain carries TRBV5-6 and TRBJ2-1; weak D call: TRBD1 (5 bases). The CDR3 has 14 amino acids. Trimming took off 1 base at V and 3 bases at J, with 8 bases between the two ends. Germline V CDR1 and CDR2: SGHDT, YYEEEE. As DNA, the CDR3 is TGTGCCAGCAGCTTGAGGGGTATCTACAATGAGCAGTTCTTC. Encoded protein: CASSLRGIYNEQFF. Based on the CDR3 plus reference TRBV5-6 and TRBJ2-1, the full variable domain is DAGVTQSPTHLIKTRGQQVTLRCSPKSGHDTVSWYQQALGQGPQFIFQYYEEEERQRGNFPDRFSGHQFPNYSSELNVNALLLGDSALYLCASSLRGIYNEQFFGPGTRLTVL.

This chain connects TRBV5-1 to TRBJ2-3; 8 bases align to TRBD2. Trimming cost V 5 bases and J 4 bases; bases outside gene matches: 6. Germline CDR1 is SGHRS and CDR2 is YFSETQ. The CDR3 sequence is 14 residues long. The CDR3 loop is CASRSGRAADTQYF. The CDR3 nucleotides read TGCGCCAGCAGAAGCGGGAGAGCCGCAGATACGCAGTATTTT.

The rearrangement uses TRBV7-2 and TRBJ2-2, with 11 nucleotides matching TRBD2. The germline CDR1 and CDR2 sequences are SGHTA and FQGNSA. The CDR3 has 18 amino acids. V was clipped by 3 bases and J by 3 bases; unmatched bases: 9. The CDR3 loop is CASSFRFSGRAHTGELFF. The CDR3 region has the DNA TGTGCCAGCAGCTTTCGATTTAGCGGGAGGGCCCACACCGGGGAGCTGTTTTTT.